This T cell receptor beta chain was sequenced for a study of early T cells in non-severe SARS-CoV-2 infection. About the study: Sequencing targeted bulk RNA from unsorted whole blood, leaving chains unpaired. Study findings and constraints: Matches to VDJdb favored anti-spike CD8 responses and missed private and CD4 specificities.

Unique molecular identifiers were affixed to single, distinct cDNA molecules. TCRdb reprocessed the 5' RACE reads via MiXCR and lists one record per CDR3 protein. The data contain about 48,000 distinct CDR3 sequences, almost 5.5% of them singletons. As concerns this clonotype: The antigen is unknown.

The sample in question was whole blood, obtained at baseline. The clonotype originates from an adult who was a healthcare worker with PCR-confirmed SARS-CoV-2 infection or an uninfected control (not recorded which).

For the CDR3, the DNA is TGCAGTGCTAGAGTCTTCATACGGAGCGACGCCTACGAGCAGTACTTC. The encoded protein is CSARVFIRSDAYEQYF. The rearrangement uses TRBV20-1 and TRBJ2-7; D is undetermined. Germline-derived CDR1 and CDR2 are DFQATT and SNEGSKA (reference sequence). The V and J ends lost 1 base and 2 bases respectively, with 18 bases between them. The CDR3 contains 16 residues.